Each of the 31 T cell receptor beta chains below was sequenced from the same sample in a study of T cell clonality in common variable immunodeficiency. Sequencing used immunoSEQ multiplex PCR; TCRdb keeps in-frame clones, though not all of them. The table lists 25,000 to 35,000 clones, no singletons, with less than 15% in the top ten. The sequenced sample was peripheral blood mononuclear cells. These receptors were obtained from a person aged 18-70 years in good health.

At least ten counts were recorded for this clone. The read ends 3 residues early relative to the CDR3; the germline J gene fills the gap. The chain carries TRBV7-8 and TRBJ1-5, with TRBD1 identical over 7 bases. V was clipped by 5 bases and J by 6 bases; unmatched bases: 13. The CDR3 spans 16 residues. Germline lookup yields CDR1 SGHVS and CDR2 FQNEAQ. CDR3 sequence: CASSIGTDALGQPQHF. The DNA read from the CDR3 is TGTGCCAGCAGCATCGGGACAGACGCCCTTGGTCAGCCC.

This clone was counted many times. CDR3 DNA, as far as it was read: TGTGCCAGCGGGGATGGGAGGGGTGGCACAGATACG. Amino acids: CASGDGRGGTDT. The CDR3 as a whole reads CASGDGRGGTDTQYF. The chain has TRBV6-2 or TRBV6-3 and TRBJ2-3; TRBD2 aligns across 7 bases. The missing CDR3 end, 3 residues past where the read stops, is filled in from the germline J gene. The germline V gene has CDR1 MNHEY and CDR2 SVGEGT. Trimming took 8 bases from V and 1 from J; bases not matched to a gene: 9. This CDR3 comprises 15 residues.

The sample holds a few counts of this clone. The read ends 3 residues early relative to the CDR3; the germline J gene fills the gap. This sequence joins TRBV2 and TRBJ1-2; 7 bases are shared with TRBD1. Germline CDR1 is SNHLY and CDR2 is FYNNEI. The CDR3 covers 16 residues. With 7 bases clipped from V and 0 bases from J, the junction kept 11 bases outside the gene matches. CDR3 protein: CASTGQDLNPNYGYTF. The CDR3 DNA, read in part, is TGTGCCAGCACCGGACAGGATCTAAATCCTAACTATGGC. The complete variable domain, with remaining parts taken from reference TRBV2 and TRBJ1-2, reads EPEVTQTPSHQVTQMGQEVILRCVPISNHLYFYWYRQILGQKVEFLVSFYNNEISEKSEIFDDQFSVERPDGSNFTLKIRSTKLEDSAMYFCASTGQDLNPNYGYTFGSGTRLTVV.

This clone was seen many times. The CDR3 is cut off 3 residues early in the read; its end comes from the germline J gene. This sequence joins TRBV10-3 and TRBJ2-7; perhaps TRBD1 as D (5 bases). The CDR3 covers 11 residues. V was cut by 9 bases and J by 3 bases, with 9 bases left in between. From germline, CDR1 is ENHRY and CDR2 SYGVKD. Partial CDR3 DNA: TGTGCCATGTCGACAGACTACGAG. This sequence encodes CAMSTDYE. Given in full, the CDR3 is CAMSTDYEQYF.

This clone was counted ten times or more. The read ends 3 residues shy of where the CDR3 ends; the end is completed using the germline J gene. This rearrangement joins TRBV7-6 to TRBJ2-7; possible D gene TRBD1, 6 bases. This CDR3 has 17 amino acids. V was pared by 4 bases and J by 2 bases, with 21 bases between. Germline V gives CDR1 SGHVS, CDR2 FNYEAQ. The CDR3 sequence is CASSYSTSGVLTYEQYF. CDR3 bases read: TGTGCCAGCAGCTACTCGACATCAGGGGTCCTCACCTACGAG.

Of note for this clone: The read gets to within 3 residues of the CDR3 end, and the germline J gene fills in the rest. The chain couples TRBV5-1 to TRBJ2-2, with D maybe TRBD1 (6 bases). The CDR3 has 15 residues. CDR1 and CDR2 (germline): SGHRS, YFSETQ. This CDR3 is CASSLNRDPNSPLFF. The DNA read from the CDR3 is TGCGCCAGCAGCTTAAACAGGGATCCGAATTCACCG.

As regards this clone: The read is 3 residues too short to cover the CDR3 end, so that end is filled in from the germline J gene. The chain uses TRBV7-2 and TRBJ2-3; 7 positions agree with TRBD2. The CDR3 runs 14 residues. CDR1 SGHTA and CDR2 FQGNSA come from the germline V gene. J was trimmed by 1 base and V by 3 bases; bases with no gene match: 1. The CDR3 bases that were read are TGTGCCAGCAGCTTCGCGGGGGGCACAGATACG. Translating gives CASSFAGGTDT. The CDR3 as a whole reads CASSFAGGTDTQYF.

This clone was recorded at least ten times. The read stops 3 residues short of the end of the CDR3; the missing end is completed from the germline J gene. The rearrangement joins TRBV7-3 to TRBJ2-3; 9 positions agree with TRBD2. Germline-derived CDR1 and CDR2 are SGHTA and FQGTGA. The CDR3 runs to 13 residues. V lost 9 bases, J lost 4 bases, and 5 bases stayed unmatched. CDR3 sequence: CASCGGASDTQYF. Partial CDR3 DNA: TGTGCCAGTTGCGGGGGGGCCTCAGATACG.

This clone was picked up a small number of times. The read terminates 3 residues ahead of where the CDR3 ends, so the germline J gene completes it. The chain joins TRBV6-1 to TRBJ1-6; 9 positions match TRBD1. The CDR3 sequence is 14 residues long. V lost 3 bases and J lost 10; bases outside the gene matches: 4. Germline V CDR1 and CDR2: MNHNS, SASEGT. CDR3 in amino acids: CASSDTGGGSPLHF. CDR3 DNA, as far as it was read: TGTGCCAGCAGTGATACAGGGGGCGGATCACCC.

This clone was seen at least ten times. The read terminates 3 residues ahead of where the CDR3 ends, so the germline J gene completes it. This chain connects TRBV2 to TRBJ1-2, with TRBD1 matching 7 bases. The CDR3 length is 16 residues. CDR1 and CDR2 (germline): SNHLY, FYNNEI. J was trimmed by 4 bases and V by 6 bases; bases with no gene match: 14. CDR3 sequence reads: CASRWDSFMGGYGYTF. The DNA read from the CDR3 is TGTGCCAGCAGATGGGACAGCTTCATGGGAGGCTATGGC.

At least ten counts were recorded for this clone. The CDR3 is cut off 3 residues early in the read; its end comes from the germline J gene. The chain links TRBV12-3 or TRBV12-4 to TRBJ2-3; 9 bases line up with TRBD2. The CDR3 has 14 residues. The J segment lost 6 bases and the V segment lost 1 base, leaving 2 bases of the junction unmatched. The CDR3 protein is CASSLGRGGDTQYF. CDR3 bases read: TGTGCCAGCAGTTTAGGGCGGGGGGGGGATACG.

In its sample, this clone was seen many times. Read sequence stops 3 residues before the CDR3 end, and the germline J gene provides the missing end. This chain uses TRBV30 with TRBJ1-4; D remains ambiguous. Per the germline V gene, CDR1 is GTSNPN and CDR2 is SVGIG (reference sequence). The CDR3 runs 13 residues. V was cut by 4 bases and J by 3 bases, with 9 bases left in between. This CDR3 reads CAWKGSPNEKLFF. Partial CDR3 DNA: TGTGCCTGGAAGGGCAGCCCTAATGAAAAA.

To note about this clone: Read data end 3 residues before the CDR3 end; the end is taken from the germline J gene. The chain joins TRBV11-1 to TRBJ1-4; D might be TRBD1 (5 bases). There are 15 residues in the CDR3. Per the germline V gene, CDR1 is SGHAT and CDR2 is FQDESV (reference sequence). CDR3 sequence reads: CASSLTHSGANVLFF. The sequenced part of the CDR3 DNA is TGTGCCAGCAGCTTAACCCACTCTGGGGCCAACGTA.

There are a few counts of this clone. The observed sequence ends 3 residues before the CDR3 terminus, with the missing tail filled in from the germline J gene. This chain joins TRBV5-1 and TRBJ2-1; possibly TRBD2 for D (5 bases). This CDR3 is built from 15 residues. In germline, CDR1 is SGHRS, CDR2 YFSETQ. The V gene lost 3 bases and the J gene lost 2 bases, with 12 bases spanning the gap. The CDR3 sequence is CASSYSGGPYNEQFF. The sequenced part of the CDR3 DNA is TGCGCCAGCAGCTACTCAGGCGGGCCCTACAATGAG.

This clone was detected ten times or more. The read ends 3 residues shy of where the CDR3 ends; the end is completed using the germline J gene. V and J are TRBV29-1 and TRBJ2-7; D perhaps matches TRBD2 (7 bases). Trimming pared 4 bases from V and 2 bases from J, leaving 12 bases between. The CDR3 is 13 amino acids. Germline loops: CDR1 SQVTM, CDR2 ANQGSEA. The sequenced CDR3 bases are TGCAGCGTTGGCGGCGGGGGCACCTACGAG. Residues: CSVGGGGTYE. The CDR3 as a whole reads CSVGGGGTYEQYF.

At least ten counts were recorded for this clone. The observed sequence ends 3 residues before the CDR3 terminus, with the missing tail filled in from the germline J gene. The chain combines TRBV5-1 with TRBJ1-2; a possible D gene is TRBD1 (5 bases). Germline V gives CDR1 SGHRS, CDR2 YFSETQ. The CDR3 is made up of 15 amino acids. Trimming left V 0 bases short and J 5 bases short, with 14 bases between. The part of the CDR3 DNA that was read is TGCGCCAGCAGCTTGGCCGGGGGGGGGAAATATGGC. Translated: CASSLAGGGKYG. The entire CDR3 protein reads CASSLAGGGKYGYTF.

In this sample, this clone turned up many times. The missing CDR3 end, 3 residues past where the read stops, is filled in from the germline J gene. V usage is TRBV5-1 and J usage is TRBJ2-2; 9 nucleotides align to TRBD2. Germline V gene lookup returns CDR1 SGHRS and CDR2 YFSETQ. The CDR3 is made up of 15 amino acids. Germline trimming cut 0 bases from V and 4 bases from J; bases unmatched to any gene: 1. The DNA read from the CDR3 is TGCGCCAGCAGCTTGGCTAGCGGGGTCACCGGGGAG. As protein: CASSLASGVTGE. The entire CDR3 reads CASSLASGVTGELFF.

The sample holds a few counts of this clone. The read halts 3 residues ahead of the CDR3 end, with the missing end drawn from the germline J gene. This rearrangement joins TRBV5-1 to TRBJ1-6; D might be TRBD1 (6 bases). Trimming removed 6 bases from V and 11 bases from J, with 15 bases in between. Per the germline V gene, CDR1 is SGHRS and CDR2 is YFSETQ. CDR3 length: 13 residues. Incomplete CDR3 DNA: TGCGCCAGCACCGAAAACAGGGCCCCACCC. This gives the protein CASTENRAPP. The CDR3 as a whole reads CASTENRAPPLHF.

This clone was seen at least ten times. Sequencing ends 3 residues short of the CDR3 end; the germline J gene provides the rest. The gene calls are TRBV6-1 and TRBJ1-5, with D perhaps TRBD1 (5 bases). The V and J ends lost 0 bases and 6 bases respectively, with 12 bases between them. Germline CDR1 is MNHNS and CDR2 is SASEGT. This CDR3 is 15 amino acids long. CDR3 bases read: TGTGCCAGCAGTGAAGCGCCTCAGGGAGGTCAGCCC. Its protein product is CASSEAPQGGQP. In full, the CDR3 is CASSEAPQGGQPQHF.

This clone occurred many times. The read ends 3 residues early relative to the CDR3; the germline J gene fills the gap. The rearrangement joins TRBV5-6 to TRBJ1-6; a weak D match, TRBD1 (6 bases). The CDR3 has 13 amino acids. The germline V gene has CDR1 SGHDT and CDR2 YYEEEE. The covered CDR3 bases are TGTGCCAGCAGCAAGGACAGTTCCTACCCC. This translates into CASSKDSSYP. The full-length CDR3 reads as CASSKDSSYPLHF.

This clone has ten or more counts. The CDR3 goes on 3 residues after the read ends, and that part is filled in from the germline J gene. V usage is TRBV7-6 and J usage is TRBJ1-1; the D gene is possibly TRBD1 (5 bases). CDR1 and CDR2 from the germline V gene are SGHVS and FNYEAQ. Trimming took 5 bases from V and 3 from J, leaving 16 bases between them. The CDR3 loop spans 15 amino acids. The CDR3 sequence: CASSLRPGGDTEAFF. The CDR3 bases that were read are TGTGCCAGCAGCCTACGGCCTGGGGGGGACACTGAA.

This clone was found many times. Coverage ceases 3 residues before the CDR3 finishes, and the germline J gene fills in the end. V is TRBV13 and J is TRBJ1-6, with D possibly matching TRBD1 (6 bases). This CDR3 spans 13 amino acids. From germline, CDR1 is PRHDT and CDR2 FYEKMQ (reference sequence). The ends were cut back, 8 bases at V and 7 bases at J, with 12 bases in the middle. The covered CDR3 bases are TGTGCCAGCCGGGCCAGGGGAAATTCACCC. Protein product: CASRARGNSP. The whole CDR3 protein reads CASRARGNSPLHF.

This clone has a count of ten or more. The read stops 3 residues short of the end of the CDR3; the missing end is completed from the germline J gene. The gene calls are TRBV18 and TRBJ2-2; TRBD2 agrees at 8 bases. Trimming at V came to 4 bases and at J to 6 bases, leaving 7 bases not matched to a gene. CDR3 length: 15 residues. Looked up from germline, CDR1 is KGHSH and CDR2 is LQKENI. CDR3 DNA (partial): TGTGCCAGCTCACTCAAGTGGACTAGCCCCGGGGAG. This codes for CASSLKWTSPGE. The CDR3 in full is CASSLKWTSPGELFF.

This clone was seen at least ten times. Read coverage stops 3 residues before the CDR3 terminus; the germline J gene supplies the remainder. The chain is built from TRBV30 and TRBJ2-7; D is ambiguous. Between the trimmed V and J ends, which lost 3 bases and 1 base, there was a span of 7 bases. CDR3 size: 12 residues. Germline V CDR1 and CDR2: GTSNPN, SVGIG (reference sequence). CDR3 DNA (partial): TGTGCCTGGAGACATATATCCTACGAG. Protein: CAWRHISYE. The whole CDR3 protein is CAWRHISYEQYF.

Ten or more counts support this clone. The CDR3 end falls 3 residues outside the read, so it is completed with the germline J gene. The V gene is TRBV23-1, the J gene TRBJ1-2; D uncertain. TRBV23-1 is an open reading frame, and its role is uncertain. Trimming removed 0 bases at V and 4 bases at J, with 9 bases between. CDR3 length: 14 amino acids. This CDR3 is CASSQSRKRYGYTF. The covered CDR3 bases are TGCGCCAGCAGTCAATCGAGGAAGCGCTATGGC.

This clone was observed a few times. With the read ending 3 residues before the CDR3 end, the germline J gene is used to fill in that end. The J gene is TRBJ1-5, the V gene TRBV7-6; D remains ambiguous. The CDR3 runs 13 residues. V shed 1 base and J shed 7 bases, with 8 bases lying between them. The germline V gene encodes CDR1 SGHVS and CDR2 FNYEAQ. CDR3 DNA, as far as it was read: TGTGCCAGCAGCTTAGACAGCGGGCAGCCC. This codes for CASSLDSGQP. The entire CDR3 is CASSLDSGQPQHF.

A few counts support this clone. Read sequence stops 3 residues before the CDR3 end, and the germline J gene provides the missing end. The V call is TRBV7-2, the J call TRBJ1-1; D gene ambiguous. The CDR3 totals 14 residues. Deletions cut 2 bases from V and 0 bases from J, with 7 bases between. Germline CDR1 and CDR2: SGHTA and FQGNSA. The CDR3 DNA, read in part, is TGTGCCAGCAGCTTATCCGTCCTGAACACTGAA. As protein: CASSLSVLNTE. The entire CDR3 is CASSLSVLNTEAFF.

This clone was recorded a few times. The part of the CDR3 DNA that was read is TGTGCCAGCTCACTGACTGGGACAGCTCAAGAGACG. This gives the protein CASSLTGTAQET. The CDR3, in full, reads CASSLTGTAQETQYF. The rearrangement joins TRBV18 to TRBJ2-3; 7 nucleotides agree with TRBD1. Coverage ceases 3 residues before the CDR3 finishes, and the germline J gene fills in the end. Germline V gene data show CDR1 as KGHSH and CDR2 as LQKENI. This CDR3 is 15 amino acids long.

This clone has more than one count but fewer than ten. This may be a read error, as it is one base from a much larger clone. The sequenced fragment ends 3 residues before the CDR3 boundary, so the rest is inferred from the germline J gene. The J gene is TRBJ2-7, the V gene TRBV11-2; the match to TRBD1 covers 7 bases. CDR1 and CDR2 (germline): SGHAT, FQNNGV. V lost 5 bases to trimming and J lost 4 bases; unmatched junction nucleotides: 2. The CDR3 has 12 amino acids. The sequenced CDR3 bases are TGTGCCAGCAGCCGGGGACAGTACGAG. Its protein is CASSRGQYE. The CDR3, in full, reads CASSRGQYEQYF. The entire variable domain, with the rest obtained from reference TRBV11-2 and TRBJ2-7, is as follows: EAGVAQSPRYKIIEKRQSVAFWCNPISGHATLYWYQQILGQGPKLLIQFQNNGVVDDSQLPKDRFSAERLKGVDSTLKIQPAKLEDSAVYLCASSRGQYEQYFGPGTRLTVT.

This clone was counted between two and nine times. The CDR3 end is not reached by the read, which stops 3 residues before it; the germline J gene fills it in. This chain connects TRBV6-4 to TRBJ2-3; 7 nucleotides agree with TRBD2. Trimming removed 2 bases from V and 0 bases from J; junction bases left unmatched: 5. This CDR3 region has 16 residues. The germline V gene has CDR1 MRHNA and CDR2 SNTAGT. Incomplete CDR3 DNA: TGTGCCAGCAGTGACGGGGCTAGCGGTAGCACAGATACG. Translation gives CASSDGASGSTDT. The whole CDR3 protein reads CASSDGASGSTDTQYF.

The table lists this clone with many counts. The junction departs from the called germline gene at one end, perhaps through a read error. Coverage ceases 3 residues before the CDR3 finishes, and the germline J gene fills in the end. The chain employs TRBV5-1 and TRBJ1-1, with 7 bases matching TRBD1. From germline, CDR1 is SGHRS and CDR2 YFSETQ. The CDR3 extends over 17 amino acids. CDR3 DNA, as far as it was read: TGCGCCAGCACCTTGGTCCCCGACAGGGTGGGAAACACTGAA. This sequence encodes CASTLVPDRVGNTE. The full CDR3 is CASTLVPDRVGNTEAFF. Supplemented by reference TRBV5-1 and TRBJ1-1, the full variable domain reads KAGVTQTPRYLIKTRGQQVTLSCSPISGHRSVSWYQQTPGQGLQFLFEYFSETQRNKGNFPGRFSGRQFSNSRSEMNVSTLELGDSALYLCASTLVPDRVGNTEAFFGQGTRLTVV.